Reported below is one TCR beta chain. No antigen is known for it. Trimming removed 6 bases at V and 2 bases at J, with 8 bases between. This CDR3 region has 12 residues. Per the germline V gene, CDR1 is MNHEY and CDR2 is SVGAGI. Treatment here: some 20 received Ad26.COV2.S at low or high dose, single or two shots; 5 received placebo; per-sample allocation not given. It was on day 63 after the first vaccine or placebo injection that samples were taken. An Ad26 vector expressing Wuhan-strain SARS-CoV-2 spike constituted the vaccine. The data were taken from a study of Ad26.COV2.S vaccination and SARS-CoV-2 variants. Overall study context: Ad26.COV2.S shots went into the muscle once or twice, 56 days apart. Study-wide results and limits: Assessments of TCR breadth and depth may have underestimated the total T cell responses.

TCRdb's copy holds only in-frame clones and misses some; the assay was immunoSEQ multiplex PCR. The table lists about 400,000 clones, approximately 91% of them singletons. The rearrangement links TRBV6-5 to TRBJ2-7, with TRBD1 as a possible D gene (5 bases). The sample in question was peripheral blood, obtained in a trial of Ad26.COV2.S vaccine versus placebo. The receptor was derived from a person aged 18 to 59 who received the Ad26.COV2.S COVID-19 vaccine or a placebo. CDR3 protein: CASRDSAYEQYF. The CDR3 region has the DNA TGTGCCAGCAGAGACAGTGCCTACGAGCAGTACTTC.